A selection of T cell receptor beta chains follows, all from one sample in a study of cytomegalovirus exposure and HLA in healthy donors. Assay: immunoSEQ multiplex PCR; the TCRdb copy retains only in-frame clones and omits some. The table has 120,000 or so clones, roughly 83% seen once. The material sequenced was PBMCs. The origin of the receptors is a man in his late teens or twenties in good health and CMV-seropositive. CDR3s include the opening cysteine and the closing phenylalanine or tryptophan. The D gene is left open where the match is weak. Expanded clones get a size class; other rows say once, few or many, or leave the size out.

CASSPGGYEQYF | TGTGCCAGCAGCCCGGGGGGGTACGAGCAGTACTTC | . | TRBJ2-7 | TRBV5-4 | TRBD2
CASSLLAGTTNTGELFF | TGTGCCAGCAGCTTGCTAGCGGGGACTACGAACACCGGGGAGCTGTTTTTT | . | TRBJ2-2 | TRBV5-6 | TRBD2
CASSQNTGLAEIYEQYF | TGCGCCAGCAGCCAAAATACGGGACTAGCGGAGATCTACGAGCAGTACTTC | once | TRBJ2-7 | TRBV4-1 | TRBD2
CACTSDTFDTF | TGTGCCTGTACCTCTGACACGTTCGACACCTTC | few | TRBJ1-2 | TRBV30 | .
CASSPSGQGETQYF | TGTGCCAGCTCACCTTCAGGACAGGGAGAGACCCAGTACTTC | . | TRBJ2-5 | TRBV18 | TRBD1
CASSSTALSGANVLTF | TGTGCCAGCAGCTCGACAGCTCTCTCTGGGGCCAACGTCCTGACTTTC | . | TRBJ2-6 | TRBV5-8 | .
CASSFDQGASYGYTF | TGCGCCAGCAGCTTTGACCAGGGGGCTAGCTATGGCTACACCTTC | . | TRBJ1-2 | TRBV5-1 | TRBD1
CASSVHTGGSNYGYTF | TGTGCCAGCAGCGTCCATACAGGGGGCTCTAACTATGGCTACACCTTC | . | TRBJ1-2 | TRBV9 | TRBD1
CASGRNTGELFF | TGTGCCAGCGGGAGGAACACCGGGGAGCTGTTTTTT | . | TRBJ2-2 | TRBV27 | .
CASSLAGTGNTIYF | TGTGCCAGCAGCTTAGCAGGGACTGGAAACACCATATATTTT | . | TRBJ1-3 | TRBV5-4 | .
CAWSVHVGNQPQHF | TGTGCCTGGAGTGTACATGTCGGCAATCAGCCCCAGCATTTT | . | TRBJ1-5 | TRBV30 | .
CASARVQGINNEQFF | TGTGCCAGCGCCCGTGTACAGGGTATCAACAATGAGCAGTTCTTC | . | TRBJ2-1 | TRBV2 | .
CSSSAGTGKAFF | TGTTCCAGCAGCGCCGGGACAGGAAAAGCTTTCTTT | . | TRBJ1-1 | TRBV7-9 | TRBD1
CASTPPTPTKGEQYF | TGTGCCAGCACCCCACCGACACCCACTAAGGGGGAGCAGTACTTC | . | TRBJ2-7 | TRBV28 | .
CASSEFTGTANSPLHF | TGTGCCAGCAGTGAATTTACCGGGACAGCTAATTCACCCCTCCACTTT | once | TRBJ1-6 | TRBV25-1 | TRBD1
CASSDRGRVTGELFF | TGTGCCAGCAGTGACAGGGGGCGCGTCACCGGGGAGCTGTTTTTT | . | TRBJ2-2 | TRBV25-1 | TRBD1
CARSLSCRGEQYF | TGTGCCAGAAGCTTATCGTGCCGAGGCGAGCAGTACTTC | . | TRBJ2-7 | TRBV7-5 | .
CASSQTGVETQYF | TGCGCCAGCAGCCAGACAGGGGTAGAGACCCAGTACTTC | . | TRBJ2-5 | TRBV5-1 | TRBD1
CASSDFLAVEQFF | TGTGCCAGCAGTGATTTCCTAGCGGTTGAGCAGTTCTTC | once | TRBJ2-1 | TRBV6-1 | TRBD2
CASSLNRVLGSPLHF | TGTGCCAGCAGCTTAAACAGGGTGTTGGGTTCACCCCTCCACTTT | . | TRBJ1-6 | TRBV7-9 | .
CASRPGQGVFNEQFF | TGTGCCAGCAGACCGGGACAGGGGGTTTTTAATGAGCAGTTCTTC | few | TRBJ2-1 | TRBV6-1 | TRBD1
CSVEKGAGSYNEQFF | TGCAGCGTTGAGAAGGGGGCCGGCTCCTACAATGAGCAGTTCTTC | . | TRBJ2-1 | TRBV29-1 | TRBD1
CASSQLGNYGYTF | TGTGCCAGCAGCCAACTCGGGAACTATGGCTACACCTTC | once | TRBJ1-2 | TRBV14 | .
CASSENRDYEQYF | TGCGCCAGCAGTGAGAACAGAGATTACGAGCAGTACTTC | . | TRBJ2-7 | TRBV10-2 | .
CASSPSGLPYNEQFF | TGTGCCAGCAGTCCAAGCGGGTTGCCCTACAATGAGCAGTTCTTC | . | TRBJ2-1 | TRBV27 | .
CASSQDLLSGTAKSYGYTF | TGTGCCAGCAGCCAAGATCTTCTCTCCGGGACAGCGAAATCCTATGGCTACACCTTC | . | TRBJ1-2 | TRBV4-2 | TRBD1
CASSFTSYNEQFF | TGTGCCAGCAGCTTCACCAGCTACAATGAGCAGTTCTTC | . | TRBJ2-1 | TRBV11-2 | .
CASSSYLGTGTRYGYTF | TGTGCCAGCAGCTCGTACCTCGGGACAGGGACTCGGTATGGCTACACCTTC | . | TRBJ1-2 | TRBV11-2 | TRBD1
CASSPVVAGGNNEQFF | TGTGCCAGCAGTCCGGTCGTAGCGGGGGGGAACAATGAGCAGTTCTTC | . | TRBJ2-1 | TRBV6-6 | TRBD2
CATSFLPGQGPDTQYF | TGTGCCACCAGCTTCTTACCGGGACAGGGTCCAGATACGCAGTATTTT | few | TRBJ2-3 | TRBV15 | TRBD1
CAWNSGTANSPLHF | TGTGCCTGGAATTCCGGGACAGCTAATTCACCCCTCCACTTT | once | TRBJ1-6 | TRBV30 | TRBD1
CASSYAGFTGELFF | TGTGCCAGCAGTTATGCGGGTTTCACCGGGGAGCTGTTTTTT | once | TRBJ2-2 | TRBV6-5 | .
CASSPSTGNTGELFF | TGTGCCAGCTCACCAAGTACGGGGAACACCGGGGAGCTGTTTTTT | once | TRBJ2-2 | TRBV18 | .
CASSRGGSQTQYF | TGTGCCAGCAGCAGGGGGGGCAGCCAGACCCAGTACTTC | . | TRBJ2-5 | TRBV7-2 | .
CASSPGTREAKETQYF | TGTGCCAGCAGCCCGGGGACGAGGGAGGCAAAAGAGACCCAGTACTTC | . | TRBJ2-5 | TRBV7-6 | .
CASSPRGGPDTQYF | TGTGCCAGCAGCCCGCGCGGGGGACCAGATACGCAGTATTTT | once | TRBJ2-3 | TRBV6-1 | TRBD2